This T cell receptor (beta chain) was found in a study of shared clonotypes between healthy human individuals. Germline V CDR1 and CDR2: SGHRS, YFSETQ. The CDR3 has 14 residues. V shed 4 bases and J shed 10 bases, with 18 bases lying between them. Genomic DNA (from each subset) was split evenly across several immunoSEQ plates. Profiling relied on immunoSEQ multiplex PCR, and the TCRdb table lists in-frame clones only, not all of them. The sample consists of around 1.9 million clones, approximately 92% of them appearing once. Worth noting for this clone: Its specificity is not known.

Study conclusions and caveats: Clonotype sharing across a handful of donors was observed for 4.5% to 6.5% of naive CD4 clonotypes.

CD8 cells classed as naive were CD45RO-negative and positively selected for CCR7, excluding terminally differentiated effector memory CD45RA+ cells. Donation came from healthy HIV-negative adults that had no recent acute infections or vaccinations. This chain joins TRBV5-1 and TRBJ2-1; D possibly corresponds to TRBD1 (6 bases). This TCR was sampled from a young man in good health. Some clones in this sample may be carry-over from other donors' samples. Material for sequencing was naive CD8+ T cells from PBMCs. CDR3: CASSTSGVLVEQFF. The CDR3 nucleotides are TGCGCCAGCAGCACCTCAGGGGTTCTCGTCGAGCAGTTCTTC. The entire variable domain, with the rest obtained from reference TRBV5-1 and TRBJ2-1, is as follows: KAGVTQTPRYLIKTRGQQVTLSCSPISGHRSVSWYQQTPGQGLQFLFEYFSETQRNKGNFPGRFSGRQFSNSRSEMNVSTLELGDSALYLCASSTSGVLVEQFFGPGTRLTVL.